The 2 T cell receptor beta chains given below trace back to one sample, sequenced in a study of siplizumab effects on memory and regulatory T cells. Sequencing used immunoSEQ multiplex PCR; TCRdb keeps in-frame clones, though not all of them. The table records roughly 120,000 clones, less than 95% of them present only once. What was sequenced was non-Treg CD4+ T cells sorted from blood. Every receptor here comes from a human donor in good health.

This clone has a single count. CDR3 in amino acids: CASSFANVGGRDTGELFF. CDR3 nucleotides: TGTGCCAGCAGCTTCGCGAACGTGGGGGGAAGGGACACCGGGGAGCTGTTTTTT. The V call is TRBV7-9, the J call TRBJ2-2, with a weak D call TRBD2 (6 bases). The CDR3 runs to 18 residues. The germline V gene encodes CDR1 SEHNR and CDR2 FQNEAQ (reference sequence). Trimming shortened V by 3 bases and J by 3 bases, and 20 bases separated the two germline ends.

J is TRBJ2-2 and V is TRBV5-6; 11 bases line up with TRBD2. V lost 2 bases, J lost 5 bases, and 2 bases stayed unmatched. Germline CDR1 and CDR2: SGHDT and YYEEEE. The CDR3 contains 15 residues. The CDR3 region is CASSLTSGGTGELFF. Written as DNA, the CDR3 is TGTGCCAGCAGCTTAACTAGCGGGGGAACCGGGGAGCTGTTTTTT.